This T cell receptor (beta chain) was identified during a study of T cell responses to AZD1222 COVID-19 vaccine. Study-level results: CD4 TCRs covered the whole spike, strongest at regions 160-218 and 743-854. Repertoires were collected only later (after the peak T cell response had occurred).

Of note for this clone: No antigen is known for it.

Only in-frame clones appear in the TCRdb table, and some are missing; sequencing was by immunoSEQ multiplex PCR. Of over 150,000 clones listed, around nine tenths are singletons. This receptor was taken from an adult in good health. Here the sequenced sample was peripheral blood, taken on day 0 of AZD1222 vaccination.

The CDR3 loop is CATQGTGFYEQYF. The DNA of the CDR3 is TGTGCCACCCAAGGGACAGGGTTCTACGAGCAGTACTTC. The chain is built from TRBV24-1 and TRBJ2-7, with 9 bases matching TRBD1. Germline CDR1 reads KGHDR; CDR2 reads SFDVKD. V lost 9 bases to trimming and J lost 3 bases; unmatched junction nucleotides: 5. CDR3 length: 13 residues.